These 21 T cell receptor beta chains originate from one sample sequenced in a study of blood T cell repertoires in COVID-19. Method: immunoSEQ multiplex PCR; TCRdb's copy keeps in-frame clones and lacks some. This sample has 170,000 or so clones, with approximately 84% found just once. Sequenced material: peripheral blood. The source is a man younger than 35 with active or convalescent COVID-19.

The chain carries TRBV5-1 and TRBJ2-7, with 7 bases identical to TRBD1. CDR3 length: 15 amino acids. From germline, CDR1 is SGHRS and CDR2 YFSETQ. V lost 0 bases, J lost 3 bases, and 6 bases stayed unmatched. Here the CDR3 reads CASSLAGTENYEQYF. CDR3 in DNA: TGCGCCAGCAGCTTGGCGGGGACAGAGAACTACGAGCAGTACTTC.

Notes on this clone: This sample includes further DNA sequences coding for the same CDR3. V is TRBV6-6 and J is TRBJ1-5; D unresolved. Germline V gene lookup returns CDR1 MNHNY and CDR2 SVGAGI (reference sequence). The V end lost 2 bases, the J end lost 3 bases, and 8 bases lay between the germline ends. This CDR3 is built from 14 residues. The CDR3 is CASSYGQYNQPQHF. CDR3 nucleotides: TGTGCCAGCAGTTACGGGCAATACAATCAGCCCCAGCATTTT.

This chain uses TRBV10-3 with TRBJ2-3, with a weak D call TRBD2 (5 bases). V was trimmed by 4 bases and J by 2 bases, leaving 19 bases between them. CDR1 is ENHRY and CDR2 is SYGVKD in the germline V gene. This CDR3 is built from 17 residues. In DNA form, the CDR3 reads TGTGCCATCAGTGGAAATATGGACTCGAACTCCACAGATACGCAGTATTTT. It translates to CAISGNMDSNSTDTQYF.

Written as DNA, the CDR3 is TGTGCCACCAGCAGAGAGCCCCCTGGGACAGGGGTTTCACCCCTCCACTTT. It translates to CATSREPPGTGVSPLHF. The chain is built from TRBV15 and TRBJ1-6; 10 bases line up with TRBD1. This CDR3 is built from 17 residues. V was pared by 0 bases and J by 9 bases, with 8 bases of the junction left unmatched. CDR1 is LNHNV and CDR2 is YYDKDF in the germline V gene (reference sequence).

J is TRBJ2-1 and V is TRBV5-1, with a weak D call TRBD1 (6 bases). Germline V gene data show CDR1 as SGHRS and CDR2 as YFSETQ. CDR3 size: 16 residues. Trimming shortened V by 4 bases and J by 5 bases, and 19 bases separated the two germline ends. CDR3 nucleotide sequence: TGCGCCAGCAGCCCCTCCTCCGACAGGCTAAACAATGAGCAGTTCTTC. Translation: CASSPSSDRLNNEQFF.

This clone was counted once. The chain combines TRBV15 with TRBJ1-5; a possible D gene is TRBD1 (5 bases). The CDR3 has 16 amino acids. The V gene's germline CDR1 is LNHNV and CDR2 YYDKDF (reference sequence). Trimming shortened V by 1 base and J by 2 bases, and 12 bases separated the two germline ends. DNA of the CDR3: TGTGCCACCAGCAGAGCCTGGGGCGGGGGCAATCAGCCCCAGCATTTT. Translating gives CATSRAWGGGNQPQHF.

This clone was observed once. The V gene is TRBV7-2, the J gene TRBJ1-4; 10 bases are shared with TRBD1. Trimming at V came to 6 bases and at J to 8 bases, leaving 9 bases not matched to a gene. Germline CDR1 reads SGHTA; CDR2 reads FQGNSA. This CDR3 contains 15 residues. Here the CDR3 DNA reads TGTGCCAGCAGTCCGACAGGGGGCTGGGGAGAAAAACTGTTTTTT. Translated: CASSPTGGWGEKLFF.

Only one count was recorded for this clone. The chain is built from TRBV30 and TRBJ2-5; a weak D match, TRBD2 (6 bases). The CDR3 consists of 12 residues. Germline values: CDR1 GTSNPN, CDR2 SVGIG (reference sequence). V shed 3 bases and J shed 4 bases, with 9 bases lying between them. CDR3 DNA: TGTGCCTGGAGCCCCGGGGGAGAGACCCAGTACTTC. Protein: CAWSPGGETQYF.

J is TRBJ1-3 and V is TRBV30, with D unresolved. This CDR3 is built from 13 residues. Trimming left V 8 bases short and J 4 bases short, with 15 bases between. CDR1 and CDR2 (germline): GTSNPN, SVGIG (reference sequence). Here the CDR3 reads CAPRGVKGNTIYF. CDR3 DNA sequence: TGTGCCCCACGGGGAGTGAAGGGAAACACCATATATTTT.

The V gene is TRBV5-4, the J gene TRBJ2-7; TRBD1 matches at 7 bases. From germline, CDR1 is SGHNT and CDR2 YYREEE (reference sequence). CDR3 size: 16 residues. After removal of 2 bases from V and 0 bases from J, the junction contained 8 bases not matched to a gene. CDR3 region: CASSLRQGQLSYEQYF. The CDR3, as DNA: TGTGCCAGCAGCTTAAGACAGGGCCAACTCTCCTACGAGCAGTACTTC.

The rearrangement uses TRBV7-2 and TRBJ2-3; 10 nucleotides align to TRBD2. The germline V gene encodes CDR1 SGHTA and CDR2 FQGNSA. The CDR3 is 18 residues long. After removal of 4 bases from V and 1 base from J, the junction contained 11 bases not matched to a gene. The CDR3 sequence is CASSSSSGRAWGTDTQYF. CDR3 nucleotide sequence: TGTGCCAGCAGCTCTTCGAGCGGGAGGGCCTGGGGCACAGATACGCAGTATTTT.

The rearrangement joins TRBV5-1 to TRBJ2-7, with 8 bases aligning to TRBD1. The germline V gene has CDR1 SGHRS and CDR2 YFSETQ. J gave up 4 bases and V 0 bases, and 6 bases lay outside the gene matches. CDR3 length: 15 residues. This CDR3 is CASSLGQGIMYEQYF. DNA of the CDR3: TGCGCCAGCAGCTTGGGACAGGGGATAATGTACGAGCAGTACTTC.

The rearrangement joins TRBV20-1 to TRBJ1-1, with TRBD1 matching over 7 bases. Germline CDR1 is DFQATT and CDR2 is SNEGSKA (reference sequence). This CDR3 is 15 amino acids long. V shed 3 bases, J shed 0 bases, and the junction held 7 bases outside the gene matches. The CDR3 DNA sequence: TGCAGTGCTAGTAGCGGACAGGAGATGAACACTGAAGCTTTCTTT. Amino acids: CSASSGQEMNTEAFF.

The chain is built from TRBV29-1 and TRBJ1-2; 7 bases map to TRBD1. J lost 7 bases, V lost 1 base, and 9 bases had no gene match. Germline V gene sequence: CDR1 SQVTM, CDR2 ANQGSEA. The CDR3 is 14 residues long. CDR3 nucleotide sequence: TGCAGCGTTGAAGGGGCCGTACGGACAGGTGGCTACACCTTC. Translation gives CSVEGAVRTGGYTF.

The gene calls are TRBV10-2 and TRBJ1-1; 8 bases line up with TRBD1. Germline lookup yields CDR1 WSHSY and CDR2 SAAADI. V gave up 6 bases and J gave up 10 bases; unmatched junction bases: 10. This CDR3 has 13 residues. CDR3 in amino acids: CASRPGQGGGAFF. CDR3 in DNA: TGCGCCAGCAGGCCAGGACAGGGTGGAGGAGCTTTCTTT.

The J gene is TRBJ1-2, the V gene TRBV5-1; 10 nucleotides match TRBD1. Losses at the gene ends were 3 bases for V and 6 bases for J; bases not matched to a gene: 8. The CDR3 sequence is 15 residues long. Germline V lookup: CDR1 SGHRS, CDR2 YFSETQ. CDR3 bases: TGCGCCAGCAGCTCCTCCGGGACAGGGGCAAATGGCTACACCTTC. Protein product: CASSSSGTGANGYTF.

The chain employs TRBV18 and TRBJ2-1; TRBD1 agrees at 8 bases. The germline V gene has CDR1 KGHSH and CDR2 LQKENI. The CDR3 sequence is 15 residues long. Germline trimming cut 9 bases from V and 1 base from J; bases unmatched to any gene: 8. CDR3 residues: CASRTGTGSYNEQFF. Written as DNA, the CDR3 is TGTGCCAGTCGCACGGGGACAGGTTCCTACAATGAGCAGTTCTTC.

A word on this clone: Other DNA sequences in this specimen translate into the identical CDR3. The chain couples TRBV28 to TRBJ2-7, with TRBD1 identical over 7 bases. The CDR3 length is 13 residues. CDR1 and CDR2 from the germline V gene are MDHEN and SYDVKM. V lost 5 bases and J lost 4; bases outside the gene matches: 5. CDR3 residues: CASSRPGGYEQYF. CDR3 DNA sequence: TGTGCCAGCAGTCGGCCAGGGGGTTACGAGCAGTACTTC.

This clone was seen once. This chain joins TRBV19 and TRBJ1-2; 7 bases fit TRBD1. CDR1 is LNHDA and CDR2 is SQIVND in the germline V gene (reference sequence). The V and J ends lost 5 bases and 6 bases, in that order; junction bases with no gene match: 6. The CDR3 length is 13 residues. CDR3 sequence: CASSAGTEDGYTF. DNA for the CDR3: TGTGCCAGTAGTGCCGGGACAGAGGATGGCTACACCTTC.

The CDR3 bases are TGTGCCTTGACGGACAGGGGAGGGGATCAGCCCCAGCATTTT. It encodes CALTDRGGDQPQHF. This chain links TRBV30 with TRBJ1-5; 9 bases fit TRBD1. V was pared by 7 bases and J by 5 bases, with 9 bases of the junction left unmatched. The length of the CDR3 is 14 residues. Germline CDR1 GTSNPN, CDR2 SVGIG (reference sequence).

This chain uses TRBV7-9 with TRBJ1-2; no clear D gene. Trimming took 0 bases from V and 1 from J, leaving 9 bases between them. The CDR3 is made up of 15 amino acids. Germline assignment: CDR1 SEHNR and CDR2 FQNEAQ (reference sequence). The CDR3 nucleotides read TGTGCCAGCAGCTTAGCGCTCGGGATTAACTATGGCTACACCTTC. Encoded protein: CASSLALGINYGYTF. The whole variable domain, remainder taken from reference TRBV7-9 and TRBJ1-2, is DTGVSQNPRHKITKRGQNVTFRCDPISEHNRLYWYRQTLGQGPEFLTYFQNEAQLEKSRLLSDRFSAERPKGSFSTLEIQRTEQGDSAMYLCASSLALGINYGYTFGSGTRLTVV.